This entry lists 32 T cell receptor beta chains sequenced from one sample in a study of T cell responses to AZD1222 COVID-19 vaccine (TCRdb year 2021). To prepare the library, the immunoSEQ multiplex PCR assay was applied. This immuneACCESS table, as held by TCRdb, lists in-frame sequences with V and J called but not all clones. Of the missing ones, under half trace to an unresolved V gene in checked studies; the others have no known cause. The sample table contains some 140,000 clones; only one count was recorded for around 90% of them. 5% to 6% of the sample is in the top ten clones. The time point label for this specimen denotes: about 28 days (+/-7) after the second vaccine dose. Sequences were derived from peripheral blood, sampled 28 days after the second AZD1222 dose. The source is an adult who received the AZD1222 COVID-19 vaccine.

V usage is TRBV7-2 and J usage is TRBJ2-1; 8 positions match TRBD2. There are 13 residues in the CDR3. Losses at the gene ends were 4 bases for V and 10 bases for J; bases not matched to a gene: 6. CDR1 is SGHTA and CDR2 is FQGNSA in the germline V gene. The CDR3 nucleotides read TGTGCCAGCAGCTCCGGGACTAGAAGGGAGCAGTTCTTC. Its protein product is CASSSGTRREQFF. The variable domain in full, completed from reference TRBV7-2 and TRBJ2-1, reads GAGVSQSPSNKVTEKGKDVELRCDPISGHTALYWYRQSLGQGLEFLIYFQGNSAPDKSGLPSDRFSAERTGGSVSTLTIQRTQQEDSAVYLCASSSGTRREQFFGPGTRLTVL.

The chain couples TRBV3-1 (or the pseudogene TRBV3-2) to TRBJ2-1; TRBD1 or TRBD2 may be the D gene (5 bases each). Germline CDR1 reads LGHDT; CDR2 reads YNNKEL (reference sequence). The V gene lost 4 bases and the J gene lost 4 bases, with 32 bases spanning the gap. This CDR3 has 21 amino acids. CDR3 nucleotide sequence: TGTGCCAGCAGCCTATTTTTTGCCCCACAACCCGTCCAGGGAGTATACAATGAGCAGTTCTTC. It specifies CASSLFFAPQPVQGVYNEQFF.

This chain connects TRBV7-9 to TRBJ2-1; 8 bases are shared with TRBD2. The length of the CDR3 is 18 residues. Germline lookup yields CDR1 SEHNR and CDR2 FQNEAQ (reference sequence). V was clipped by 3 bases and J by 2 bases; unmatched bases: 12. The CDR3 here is CASSLGRLSGVAYNEQFF. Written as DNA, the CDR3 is TGTGCCAGCAGCTTGGGGCGCCTTAGCGGGGTAGCCTACAATGAGCAGTTCTTC. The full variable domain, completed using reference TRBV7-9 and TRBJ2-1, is DTGVSQNPRHKITKRGQNVTFRCDPISEHNRLYWYRQTLGQGPEFLTYFQNEAQLEKSRLLSDRFSAERPKGSFSTLEIQRTEQGDSAMYLCASSLGRLSGVAYNEQFFGPGTRLTVL.

CDR3 nucleotides: TGTGCCAGCAGCCCCAATGAAAAACTGTTTTTT. This translates into CASSPNEKLFF. The chain recombines TRBV28 with TRBJ1-4; D not certain. Germline V gene data show CDR1 as MDHEN and CDR2 as SYDVKM. CDR3 length: 11 residues. The germline V and J ends were trimmed by 6 bases and 5 bases, with 4 bases remaining between them.

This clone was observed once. Here the CDR3 reads CASSQNGQGPYEQYF. In DNA form, the CDR3 reads TGCGCCAGCAGCCAAAACGGACAGGGTCCCTACGAGCAGTACTTC. V and J are TRBV4-3 and TRBJ2-7; 8 bases fit TRBD1. The V gene end was trimmed by 2 bases and the J gene end by 2 bases; junction bases not matched to a gene: 5. This CDR3 is built from 15 residues. CDR1 and CDR2 from the germline V gene are LGHNA and YSLEER.

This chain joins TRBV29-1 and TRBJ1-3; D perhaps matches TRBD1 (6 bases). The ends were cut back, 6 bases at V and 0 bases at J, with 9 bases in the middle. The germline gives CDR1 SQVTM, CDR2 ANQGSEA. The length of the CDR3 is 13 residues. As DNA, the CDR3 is TGCAGCGTGAGGACAGCCTCTGGAAACACCATATATTTT. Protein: CSVRTASGNTIYF.

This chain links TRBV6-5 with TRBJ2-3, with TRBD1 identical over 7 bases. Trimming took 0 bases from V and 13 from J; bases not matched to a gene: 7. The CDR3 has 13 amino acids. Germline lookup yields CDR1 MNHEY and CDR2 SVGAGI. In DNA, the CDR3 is TGTGCCAGCAGTTACTCGCCTCGGGACAGAAAGTATTTT. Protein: CASSYSPRDRKYF.

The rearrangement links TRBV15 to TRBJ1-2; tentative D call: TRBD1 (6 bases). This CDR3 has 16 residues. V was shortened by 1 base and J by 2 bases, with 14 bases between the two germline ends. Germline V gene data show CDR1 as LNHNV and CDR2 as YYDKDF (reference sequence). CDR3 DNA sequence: TGTGCCACCAGCAGAGGCCAGGGGAACCTGAACTATGGCTACACCTTC. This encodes CATSRGQGNLNYGYTF.

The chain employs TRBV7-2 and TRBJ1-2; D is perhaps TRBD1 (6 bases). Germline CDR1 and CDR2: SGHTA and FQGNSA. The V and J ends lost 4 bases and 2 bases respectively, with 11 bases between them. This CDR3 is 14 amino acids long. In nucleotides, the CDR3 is TGTGCCAGCAGCTCACAACAGGGAAACTATGGCTACACCTTC. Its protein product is CASSSQQGNYGYTF.

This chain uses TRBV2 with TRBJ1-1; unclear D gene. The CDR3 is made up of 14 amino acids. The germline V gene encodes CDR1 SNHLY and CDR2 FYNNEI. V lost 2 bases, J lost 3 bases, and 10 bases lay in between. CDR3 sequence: CASSEMVGYTEAFF. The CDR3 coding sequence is TGTGCCAGCAGTGAAATGGTGGGCTACACTGAAGCTTTCTTT.

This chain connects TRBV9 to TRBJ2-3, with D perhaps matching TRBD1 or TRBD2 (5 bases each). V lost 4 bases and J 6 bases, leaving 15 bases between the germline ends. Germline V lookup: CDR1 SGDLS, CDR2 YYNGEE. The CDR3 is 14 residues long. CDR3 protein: CASSRGTTYDTQYF. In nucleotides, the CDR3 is TGTGCCAGCAGCCGTGGGACGACTTACGATACGCAGTATTTT.

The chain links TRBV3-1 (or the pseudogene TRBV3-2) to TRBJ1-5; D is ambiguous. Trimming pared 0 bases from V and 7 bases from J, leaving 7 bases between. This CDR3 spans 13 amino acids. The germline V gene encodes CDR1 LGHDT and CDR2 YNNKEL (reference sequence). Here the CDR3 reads CASSQEREQPQHF. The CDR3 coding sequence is TGTGCCAGCAGCCAAGAGCGGGAACAGCCCCAGCATTTT.

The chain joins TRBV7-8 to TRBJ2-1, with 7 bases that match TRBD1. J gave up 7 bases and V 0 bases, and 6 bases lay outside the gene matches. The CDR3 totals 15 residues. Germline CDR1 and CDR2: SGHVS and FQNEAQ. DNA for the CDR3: TGTGCCAGCAGCTTAGCAGGGGGCCTGCGGAATGAGCAGTTCTTC. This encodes CASSLAGGLRNEQFF.

CDR3 in amino acids: CASSLGLAGGETQYF. In DNA form, the CDR3 reads TGCGCCAGCAGCTTGGGCCTCGCCGGGGGAGAGACCCAGTACTTC. The chain links TRBV5-1 to TRBJ2-5; D possibly corresponds to TRBD2 (6 bases). V was trimmed by 0 bases and J by 4 bases, leaving 13 bases between them. The CDR3 loop spans 15 amino acids. The germline V gene has CDR1 SGHRS and CDR2 YFSETQ.

The CDR3, as DNA: TGTGCCTGGAAGGCCTCACATAGCACAGATACGCAGTATTTT. Translated, it gives CAWKASHSTDTQYF. This chain links TRBV30 with TRBJ2-3; D unresolved. This CDR3 is built from 14 residues. Trimming pared 4 bases from V and 0 bases from J, leaving 11 bases between. Germline CDR1 GTSNPN, CDR2 SVGIG (reference sequence).

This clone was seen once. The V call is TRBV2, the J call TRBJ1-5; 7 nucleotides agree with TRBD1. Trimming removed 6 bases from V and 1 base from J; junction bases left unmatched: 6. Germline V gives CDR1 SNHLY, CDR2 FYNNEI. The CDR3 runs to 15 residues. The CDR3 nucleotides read TGTGCCAGCAGAGAGGGACAGTTAAGCAATCAGCCCCAGCATTTT. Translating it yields CASREGQLSNQPQHF.

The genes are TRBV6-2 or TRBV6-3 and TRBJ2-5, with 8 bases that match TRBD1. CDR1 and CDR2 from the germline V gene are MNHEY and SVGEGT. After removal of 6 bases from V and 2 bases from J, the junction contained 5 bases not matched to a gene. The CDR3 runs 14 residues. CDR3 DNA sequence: TGTGCCAGCAGCAACGGACAGGGACAAGAGACCCAGTACTTC. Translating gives CASSNGQGQETQYF.

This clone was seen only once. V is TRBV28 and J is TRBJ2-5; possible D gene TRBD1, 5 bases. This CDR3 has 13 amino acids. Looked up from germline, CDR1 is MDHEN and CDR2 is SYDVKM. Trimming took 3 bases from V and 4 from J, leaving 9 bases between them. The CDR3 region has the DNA TGTGCCAGCAGTTTTGGCAGGGTAGAGACCCAGTACTTC. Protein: CASSFGRVETQYF.

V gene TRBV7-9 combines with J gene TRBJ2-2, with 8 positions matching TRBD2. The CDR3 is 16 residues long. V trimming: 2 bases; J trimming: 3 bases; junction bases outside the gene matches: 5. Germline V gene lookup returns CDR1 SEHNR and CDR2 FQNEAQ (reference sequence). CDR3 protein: CASSLSSGGDTGELFF. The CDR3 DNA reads TGTGCCAGCAGCTTATCAAGCGGGGGTGACACCGGGGAGCTGTTTTTT. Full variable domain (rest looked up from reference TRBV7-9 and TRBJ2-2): DTGVSQNPRHKITKRGQNVTFRCDPISEHNRLYWYRQTLGQGPEFLTYFQNEAQLEKSRLLSDRFSAERPKGSFSTLEIQRTEQGDSAMYLCASSLSSGGDTGELFFGEGSRLTVL.

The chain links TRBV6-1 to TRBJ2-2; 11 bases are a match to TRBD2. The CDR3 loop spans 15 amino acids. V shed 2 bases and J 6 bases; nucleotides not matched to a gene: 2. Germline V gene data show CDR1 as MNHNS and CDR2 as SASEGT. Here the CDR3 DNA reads TGTGCCAGCAGTGAAAGTAGCGGGGGGGCCGGGGAGCTGTTTTTT. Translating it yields CASSESSGGAGELFF.

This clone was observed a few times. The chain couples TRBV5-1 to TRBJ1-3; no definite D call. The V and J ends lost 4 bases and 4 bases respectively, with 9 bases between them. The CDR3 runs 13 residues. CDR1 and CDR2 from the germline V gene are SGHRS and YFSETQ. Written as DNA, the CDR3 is TGCGCCAGCAGCGAGTTTAGCGGAAACACCATATATTTT. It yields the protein CASSEFSGNTIYF.

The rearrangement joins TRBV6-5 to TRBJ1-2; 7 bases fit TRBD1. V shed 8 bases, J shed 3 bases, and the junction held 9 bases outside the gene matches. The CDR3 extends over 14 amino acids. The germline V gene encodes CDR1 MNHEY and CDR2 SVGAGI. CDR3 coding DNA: TGTGCCAGCGCCCGGGACAGAAGTGACTATGGCTACACCTTC. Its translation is CASARDRSDYGYTF.

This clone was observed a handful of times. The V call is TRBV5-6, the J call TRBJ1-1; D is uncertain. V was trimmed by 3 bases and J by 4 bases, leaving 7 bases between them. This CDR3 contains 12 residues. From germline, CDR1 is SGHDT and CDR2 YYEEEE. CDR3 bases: TGTGCCAGCAGCTGGGCTTCCACTGAAGCTTTCTTT. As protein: CASSWASTEAFF.

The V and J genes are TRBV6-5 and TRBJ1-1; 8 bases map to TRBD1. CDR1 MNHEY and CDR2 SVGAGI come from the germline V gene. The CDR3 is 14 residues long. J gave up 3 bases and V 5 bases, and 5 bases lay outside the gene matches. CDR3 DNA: TGTGCCAGCAGTAAGACAGGGGTCCACACTGAAGCTTTCTTT. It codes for CASSKTGVHTEAFF.

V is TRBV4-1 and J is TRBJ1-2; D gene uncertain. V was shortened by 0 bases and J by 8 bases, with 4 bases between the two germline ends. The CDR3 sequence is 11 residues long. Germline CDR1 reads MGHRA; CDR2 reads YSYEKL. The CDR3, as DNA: TGCGCCAGCAGCCAAGATCTGGGCTACACCTTC. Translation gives CASSQDLGYTF.

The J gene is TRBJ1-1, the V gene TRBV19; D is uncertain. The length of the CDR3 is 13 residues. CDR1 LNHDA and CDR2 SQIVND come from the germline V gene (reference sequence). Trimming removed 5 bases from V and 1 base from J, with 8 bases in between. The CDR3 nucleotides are TGTGCCAGTAGTCGAAAAGGGAACACTGAAGCTTTCTTT. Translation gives CASSRKGNTEAFF.

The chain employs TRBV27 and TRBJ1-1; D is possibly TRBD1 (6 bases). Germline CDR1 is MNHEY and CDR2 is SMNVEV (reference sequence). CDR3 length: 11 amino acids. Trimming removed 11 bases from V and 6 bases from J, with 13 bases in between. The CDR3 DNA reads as TGTGCCGAGGGGGGGAGGGCTGAAGCTTTCTTT. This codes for CAEGGRAEAFF.

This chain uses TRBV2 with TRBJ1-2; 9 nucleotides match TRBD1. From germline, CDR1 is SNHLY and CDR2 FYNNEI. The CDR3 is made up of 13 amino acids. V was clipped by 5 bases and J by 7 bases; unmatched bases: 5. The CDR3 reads CASSWGQGGGYTF. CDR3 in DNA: TGTGCCAGCAGTTGGGGACAGGGCGGTGGCTACACCTTC.

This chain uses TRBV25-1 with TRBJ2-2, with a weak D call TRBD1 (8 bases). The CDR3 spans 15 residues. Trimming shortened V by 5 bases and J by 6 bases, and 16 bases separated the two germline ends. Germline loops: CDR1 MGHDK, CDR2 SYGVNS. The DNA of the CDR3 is TGTGCCAGCAGTCCTGACAGGGGAGGGGCCGGGGAGCTGTTTTTT. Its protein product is CASSPDRGGAGELFF.

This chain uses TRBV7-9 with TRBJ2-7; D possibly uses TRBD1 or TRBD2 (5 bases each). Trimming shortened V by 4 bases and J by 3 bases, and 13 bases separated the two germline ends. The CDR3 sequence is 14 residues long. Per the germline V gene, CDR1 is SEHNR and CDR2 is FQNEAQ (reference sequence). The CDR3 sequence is CASSSSYGGYEQYF. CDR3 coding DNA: TGTGCCAGCAGCTCCTCCTATGGGGGCTACGAGCAGTACTTC.

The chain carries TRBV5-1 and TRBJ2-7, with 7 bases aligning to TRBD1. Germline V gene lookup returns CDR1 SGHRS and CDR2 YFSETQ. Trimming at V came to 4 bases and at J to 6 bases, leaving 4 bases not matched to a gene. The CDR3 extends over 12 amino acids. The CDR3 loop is CASSRDSREQYF. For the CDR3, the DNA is TGCGCCAGCAGCCGGGACAGTCGCGAGCAGTACTTC.

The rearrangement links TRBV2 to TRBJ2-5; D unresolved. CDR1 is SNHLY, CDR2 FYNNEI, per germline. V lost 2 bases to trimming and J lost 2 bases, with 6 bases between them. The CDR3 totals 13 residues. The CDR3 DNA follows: TGTGCCAGCAGTGAACTCCAACAAGAGACCCAGTACTTC. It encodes CASSELQQETQYF.